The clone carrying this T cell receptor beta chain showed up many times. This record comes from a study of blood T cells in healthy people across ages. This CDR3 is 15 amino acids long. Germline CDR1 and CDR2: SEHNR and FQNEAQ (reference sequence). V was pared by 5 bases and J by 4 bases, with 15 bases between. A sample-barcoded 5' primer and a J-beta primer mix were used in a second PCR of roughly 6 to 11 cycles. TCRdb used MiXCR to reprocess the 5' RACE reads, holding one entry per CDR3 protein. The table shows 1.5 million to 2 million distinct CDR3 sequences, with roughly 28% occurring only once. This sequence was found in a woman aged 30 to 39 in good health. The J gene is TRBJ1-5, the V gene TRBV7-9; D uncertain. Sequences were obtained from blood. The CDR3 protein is CASSGSGNSNQPQHF. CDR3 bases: TGTGCCAGCAGCGGGTCGGGAAATTCTAATCAGCCCCAGCATTTT. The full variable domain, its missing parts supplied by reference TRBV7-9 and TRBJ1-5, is DTGVSQNPRHKITKRGQNVTFRCDPISEHNRLYWYRQTLGQGPEFLTYFQNEAQLEKSRLLSDRFSAERPKGSFSTLEIQRTEQGDSAMYLCASSGSGNSNQPQHFGDGTRLSIL.